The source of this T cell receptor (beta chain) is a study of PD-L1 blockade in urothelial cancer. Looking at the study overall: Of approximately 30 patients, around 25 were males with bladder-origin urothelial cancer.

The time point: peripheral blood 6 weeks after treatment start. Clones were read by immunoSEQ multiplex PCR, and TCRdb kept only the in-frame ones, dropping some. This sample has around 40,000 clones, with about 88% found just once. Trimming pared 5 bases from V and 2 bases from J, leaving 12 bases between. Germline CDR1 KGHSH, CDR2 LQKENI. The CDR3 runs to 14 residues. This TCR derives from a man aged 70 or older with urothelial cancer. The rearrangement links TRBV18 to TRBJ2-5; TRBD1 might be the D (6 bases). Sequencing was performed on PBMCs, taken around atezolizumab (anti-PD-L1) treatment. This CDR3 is CASSMRTDQETQYF. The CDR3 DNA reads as TGTGCCAGCTCAATGAGGACAGATCAAGAGACCCAGTACTTC.